These 25 T cell receptor beta chains came from one sample sequenced in a study of blood T cell repertoires in COVID-19. TCRdb's table, derived via immunoSEQ multiplex PCR, lists solely in-frame clones and lacks some. The sample lists approximately 100,000 clones; roughly 91% were seen once. Sequenced input: peripheral blood. The receptors were gathered from a human donor with acute or convalescent COVID-19. The donor label of this sample is uncertain.

This clone was seen once. The chain links TRBV28 to TRBJ1-5; TRBD1 matches at 7 bases. Germline V gene sequence: CDR1 MDHEN, CDR2 SYDVKM. V shed 10 bases, J shed 5 bases, and the junction held 14 bases outside the gene matches. This CDR3 has 15 amino acids. The CDR3 nucleotides are TGTGCCACCGTTTCGATACAGGGGAGGCATCAGCCCCAGCATTTT. Translated: CATVSIQGRHQPQHF.

The V gene is TRBV5-6, the J gene TRBJ1-3, with a weak D call TRBD1 (5 bases). Germline CDR1 SGHDT, CDR2 YYEEEE. V lost 4 bases, J lost 2 bases, and 10 bases lay in between. The CDR3 contains 14 residues. The CDR3 loop reads CASSAGLAGNTIYF. CDR3 nucleotides: TGTGCCAGCAGCGCGGGACTGGCTGGAAACACCATATATTTT.

J is TRBJ2-3 and V is TRBV27; the match to TRBD2 covers 11 bases. This CDR3 has 16 residues. Germline loops: CDR1 MNHEY, CDR2 SMNVEV (reference sequence). With V trimmed by 5 bases and J by 1 base, 5 bases remained unmatched. The CDR3 reads CASSPPLAGGTDTQYF. In DNA form, the CDR3 reads TGTGCCAGCAGTCCACCACTAGCGGGGGGCACAGATACGCAGTATTTT.

This clone showed up just a few times. This chain links TRBV6-2 or TRBV6-3 with TRBJ1-1; D may be TRBD1 (6 bases). This CDR3 is 13 amino acids long. Germline CDR1 is MNHEY and CDR2 is SVGEGT. Trimming cost V 4 bases and J 4 bases, with 10 bases left between them. The CDR3 region is CASSSQGRTEAFF. The CDR3 bases are TGTGCCAGCAGTTCACAGGGTCGCACTGAAGCTTTCTTT.

This sequence joins TRBV28 and TRBJ2-7, with TRBD1 as a possible D gene (6 bases). The length of the CDR3 is 13 residues. V lost 2 bases, J lost 3 bases, and 8 bases lay in between. Germline V CDR1 and CDR2: MDHEN, SYDVKM. As DNA, the CDR3 is TGTGCCAGCAGTTTAGAACAGGGCTACGAGCAGTACTTC. Translated: CASSLEQGYEQYF.

This clone has just a few counts. The rearrangement joins TRBV10-2 to TRBJ1-2; weak D call: TRBD1 (6 bases). The germline V and J ends were trimmed by 0 bases and 1 base, with 18 bases remaining between them. Germline loops: CDR1 WSHSY, CDR2 SAAADI. The CDR3 consists of 18 residues. This chain's CDR3 is CASSESYSHRVINYGYTF. The DNA for the CDR3 is TGCGCCAGCAGTGAGTCGTACAGCCACAGGGTAATTAACTATGGCTACACCTTC.

V and J are TRBV7-4 and TRBJ1-2; D perhaps matches TRBD1 (5 bases). The germline CDR1 and CDR2 sequences are SGHVT and SQSDAQ. The CDR3 covers 16 residues. V was trimmed by 5 bases and J by 8 bases, leaving 24 bases between them. The CDR3 is CASSQRTCGDGDGYTF. CDR3 coding DNA: TGTGCCAGCAGCCAAAGGACATGCGGGGACGGAGACGGCTACACCTTC.

V gene TRBV28 combines with J gene TRBJ1-2; D not resolved. CDR3 size: 12 residues. From germline, CDR1 is MDHEN and CDR2 SYDVKM. CDR3 DNA: TGTGCTGGGCAGCGGGATGACTATGGCTACACCTTC. Its translation is CAGQRDDYGYTF.

The rearrangement uses TRBV3-1 (or the pseudogene TRBV3-2) and TRBJ2-7; 9 bases agree with TRBD1. After removal of 4 bases from V and 7 bases from J, the junction contained 8 bases not matched to a gene. CDR1 is LGHDT, CDR2 YNNKEL, per germline (reference sequence). This CDR3 has 14 amino acids. The CDR3 protein is CASSPTSDRGEQYF. CDR3 nucleotides: TGTGCCAGCAGCCCAACTTCGGACAGGGGTGAGCAGTACTTC.

This clone was observed once. This chain joins TRBV12-3 or TRBV12-4 and TRBJ1-2; TRBD1 aligns across 8 bases. The V and J ends lost 7 bases and 4 bases, in that order; junction bases with no gene match: 5. This CDR3 has 13 residues. As DNA, the CDR3 is TGTGCCAGCACCCAGGACAGGGCCTATGGCTACACCTTC. Translated: CASTQDRAYGYTF.

The chain is built from TRBV30 and TRBJ2-1; 16 nucleotides agree with TRBD2. Germline assignment: CDR1 GTSNPN and CDR2 SVGIG (reference sequence). CDR3 length: 13 residues. V lost 8 bases and J lost 15; bases outside the gene matches: 10. The DNA of the CDR3 is TGTGCCGCGGTGGGACTAGCGGGGGGGTCGGCGTTCTTC. It is translated as CAAVGLAGGSAFF.

J is TRBJ2-5 and V is TRBV7-8, with 10 bases lining up with TRBD2. Germline lookup yields CDR1 SGHVS and CDR2 FQNEAQ. Trimming cost V 5 bases and J 5 bases; bases outside gene matches: 11. The CDR3 runs to 16 residues. The CDR3 bases are TGTGCCAGCAGCCCCCTAGCGGGGGACCCCGGGGAGACCCAGTACTTC. This sequence encodes CASSPLAGDPGETQYF.

The J gene is TRBJ2-7, the V gene TRBV4-1; D unresolved. This CDR3 has 14 amino acids. Trimming left V 2 bases short and J 1 base short, with 9 bases between. Germline V gives CDR1 MGHRA, CDR2 YSYEKL. The CDR3 is CASSQLGSSYEQYF. In DNA form, the CDR3 reads TGCGCCAGCAGCCAACTAGGTAGTTCCTACGAGCAGTACTTC.

V is TRBV20-1 and J is TRBJ2-7; maybe TRBD1 (5 bases). Per germline, CDR1 DFQATT and CDR2 SNEGSKA (reference sequence). V lost 3 bases and J 7 bases, leaving 10 bases between the germline ends. This CDR3 contains 11 residues. DNA for the CDR3: TGCAGTGCTAGGGACATACGGGAGCAGTACTTC. Translated: CSARDIREQYF.

The rearrangement uses TRBV9 and TRBJ2-3, with 16 nucleotides matching TRBD2. This CDR3 has 21 amino acids. The V gene end was trimmed by 0 bases and the J gene end by 3 bases; junction bases not matched to a gene: 13. CDR1 SGDLS and CDR2 YYNGEE come from the germline V gene. This chain's CDR3 is CASSVGRSGLAGGRRTDTQYF. The CDR3 DNA sequence: TGTGCCAGCAGCGTAGGAAGATCGGGACTAGCGGGGGGGCGTAGGACAGATACGCAGTATTTT.

V and J are TRBV6-4 and TRBJ1-5; 7 nucleotides align to TRBD1. The CDR3 covers 18 residues. Germline V CDR1 and CDR2: MRHNA, SNTAGT. The V gene end was trimmed by 2 bases and the J gene end by 3 bases; junction bases not matched to a gene: 13. As DNA, the CDR3 is TGTGCCAGCAGTGACCGCCCTGACAGGGCGGTTACCAATCAGCCCCAGCATTTT. Translating gives CASSDRPDRAVTNQPQHF.

This chain uses TRBV3-1 (or the pseudogene TRBV3-2) with TRBJ2-1; possibly TRBD2 for D (6 bases). Trimming took off 0 bases at V and 2 bases at J, with 14 bases between the two ends. CDR1 LGHDT and CDR2 YNNKEL come from the germline V gene (reference sequence). The CDR3 consists of 17 residues. CDR3 DNA: TGTGCCAGCAGCCAAGATGAGGGGACTCGTACCTACAATGAGCAGTTCTTC. Translated: CASSQDEGTRTYNEQFF.

V usage is TRBV28 and J usage is TRBJ1-5, with D possibly being TRBD1 (6 bases). V was trimmed by 4 bases and J by 1 base, leaving 8 bases between them. Per germline, CDR1 MDHEN and CDR2 SYDVKM. The CDR3 contains 14 residues. CDR3 bases: TGTGCCAGCAGTTCTGGACAGAGCAATCAGCCCCAGCATTTT. It specifies CASSSGQSNQPQHF.

The rearrangement uses TRBV12-3 or TRBV12-4 and TRBJ1-5; D is possibly TRBD1 (5 bases). The CDR3 is 13 residues long. V lost 4 bases and J lost 6, with 10 bases in between. The CDR3 DNA reads TGTGCCAGCAGTTGGGGGGTCAGTCAGCCCCAGCATTTT. Translating gives CASSWGVSQPQHF.

This rearrangement joins TRBV5-4 to TRBJ1-5; D is ambiguous. This CDR3 region has 13 residues. CDR1 is SGHNT and CDR2 is YYREEE in the germline V gene (reference sequence). V dropped 0 bases and J dropped 4 bases, with 5 bases sitting between them. The CDR3 here is CASSLDSNQPQHF. CDR3 coding DNA: TGTGCCAGCAGCTTGGATTCGAATCAGCCCCAGCATTTT.

This clone was detected only once. The chain links TRBV25-1 to TRBJ1-4, with 8 bases lining up with TRBD1. Germline-derived CDR1 and CDR2 are MGHDK and SYGVNS. The CDR3 extends over 15 amino acids. V lost 0 bases, J lost 8 bases, and 5 bases stayed unmatched. Here the CDR3 DNA reads TGTGCCAGCAGTGAATACAGGGGGCGCGAGGAAAAACTGTTTTTT. Its translation: CASSEYRGREEKLFF.

This chain links TRBV15 with TRBJ2-7, with TRBD2 identical over 11 bases. After removal of 1 base from V and 6 bases from J, the junction contained 20 bases not matched to a gene. CDR1 is LNHNV, CDR2 YYDKDF, per germline (reference sequence). This CDR3 has 20 amino acids. The CDR3 loop is CATSRGLPFTSGSTSGEQYF. The CDR3 nucleotides are TGTGCCACCAGCAGAGGTCTACCATTCACTAGCGGGAGTACCTCAGGCGAGCAGTACTTC.

The chain employs TRBV2 and TRBJ2-7; 8 bases agree with TRBD1. J lost 5 bases, V lost 5 bases, and 8 bases had no gene match. The CDR3 consists of 14 residues. The germline V gene encodes CDR1 SNHLY and CDR2 FYNNEI. The CDR3 sequence is CASSWGQVLDEQYF. CDR3 nucleotide sequence: TGTGCCAGCAGTTGGGGACAGGTTTTGGACGAGCAGTACTTC.

This clone occurred once. The rearrangement links TRBV11-3 to TRBJ1-4; no reliable D call. Per germline, CDR1 SGHNT and CDR2 YENEEA. The CDR3 loop spans 16 amino acids. The ends were cut back, 10 bases at V and 1 base at J, with 19 bases in the middle. In DNA form, the CDR3 reads TGTGCCACCCCCGAGTGGCAGGTGGGAACTAATGAAAAACTGTTTTTT. As protein: CATPEWQVGTNEKLFF.

V usage is TRBV19 and J usage is TRBJ2-2; 8 nucleotides agree with TRBD1. V was pared by 4 bases and J by 4 bases, with 5 bases of the junction left unmatched. The CDR3 extends over 15 amino acids. Germline V gene sequence: CDR1 LNHDA, CDR2 SQIVND (reference sequence). The CDR3 DNA reads as TGTGCCAGTAGTAGGGCAGGGGGCCTCACCGGGGAGCTGTTTTTT. Translated, it gives CASSRAGGLTGELFF.